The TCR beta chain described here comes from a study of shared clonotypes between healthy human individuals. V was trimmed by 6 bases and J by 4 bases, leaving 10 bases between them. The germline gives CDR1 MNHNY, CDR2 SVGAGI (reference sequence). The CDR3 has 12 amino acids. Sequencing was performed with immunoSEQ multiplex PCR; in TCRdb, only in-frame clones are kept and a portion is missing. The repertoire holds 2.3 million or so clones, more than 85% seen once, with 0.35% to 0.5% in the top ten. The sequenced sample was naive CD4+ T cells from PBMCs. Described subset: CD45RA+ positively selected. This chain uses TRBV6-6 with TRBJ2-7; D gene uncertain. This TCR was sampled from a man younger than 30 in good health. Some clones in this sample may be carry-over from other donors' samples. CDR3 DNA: TGTGCCAGCAGCCCCTTCTTATACGAGCAGTACTTC. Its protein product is CASSPFLYEQYF.